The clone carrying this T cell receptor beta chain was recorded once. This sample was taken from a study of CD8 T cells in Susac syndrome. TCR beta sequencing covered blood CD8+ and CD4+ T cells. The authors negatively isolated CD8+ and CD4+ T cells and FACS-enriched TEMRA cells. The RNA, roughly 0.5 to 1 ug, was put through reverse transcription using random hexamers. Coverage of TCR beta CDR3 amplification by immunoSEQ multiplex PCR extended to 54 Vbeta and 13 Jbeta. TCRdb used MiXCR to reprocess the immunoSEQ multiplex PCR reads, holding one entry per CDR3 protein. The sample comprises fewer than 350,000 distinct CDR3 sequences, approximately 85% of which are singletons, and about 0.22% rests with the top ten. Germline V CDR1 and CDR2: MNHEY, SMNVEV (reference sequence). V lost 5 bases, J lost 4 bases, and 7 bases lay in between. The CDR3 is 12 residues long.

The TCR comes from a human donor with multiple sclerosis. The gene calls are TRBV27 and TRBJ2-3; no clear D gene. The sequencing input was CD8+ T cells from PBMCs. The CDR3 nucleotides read TGTGCCAGCAGTCCCGAGGCAGATACGCAGTATTTT. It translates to CASSPEADTQYF.